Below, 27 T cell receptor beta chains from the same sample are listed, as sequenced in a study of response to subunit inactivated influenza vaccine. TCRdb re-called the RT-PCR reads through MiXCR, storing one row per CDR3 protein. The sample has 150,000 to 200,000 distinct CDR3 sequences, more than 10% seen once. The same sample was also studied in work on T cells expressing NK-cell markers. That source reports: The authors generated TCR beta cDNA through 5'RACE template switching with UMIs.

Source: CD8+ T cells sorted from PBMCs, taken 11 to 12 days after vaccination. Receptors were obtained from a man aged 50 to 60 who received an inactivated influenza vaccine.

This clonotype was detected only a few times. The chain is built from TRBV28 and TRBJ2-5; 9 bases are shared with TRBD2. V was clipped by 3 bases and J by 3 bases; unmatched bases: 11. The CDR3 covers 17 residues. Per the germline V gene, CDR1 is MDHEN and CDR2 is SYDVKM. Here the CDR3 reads CASSFPLVSGSEETQYF. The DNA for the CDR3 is TGTGCCAGCAGTTTCCCCCTTGTTAGCGGGAGCGAAGAGACCCAGTACTTC.

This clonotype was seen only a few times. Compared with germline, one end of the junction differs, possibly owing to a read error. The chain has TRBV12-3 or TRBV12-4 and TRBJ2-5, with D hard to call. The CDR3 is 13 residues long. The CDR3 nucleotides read TGTGCCAGCAGTTTATTCCCCCAAGGGACCCAGTACTTC. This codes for CASSLFPQGTQYF.

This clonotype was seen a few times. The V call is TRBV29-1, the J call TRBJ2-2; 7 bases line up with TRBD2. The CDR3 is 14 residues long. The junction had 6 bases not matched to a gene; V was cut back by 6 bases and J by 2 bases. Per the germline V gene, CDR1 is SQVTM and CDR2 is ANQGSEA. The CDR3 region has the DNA TGCAGCGTGGACCAAGCGGGAAACACCGGGGAGCTGTTTTTT. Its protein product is CSVDQAGNTGELFF.

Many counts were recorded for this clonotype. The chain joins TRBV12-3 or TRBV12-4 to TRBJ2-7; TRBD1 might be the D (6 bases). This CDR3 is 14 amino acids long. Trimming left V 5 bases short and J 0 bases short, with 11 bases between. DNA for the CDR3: TGTGCCAGCAGTCCACAGGGCCGCTCCTACGAGCAGTACTTC. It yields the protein CASSPQGRSYEQYF.

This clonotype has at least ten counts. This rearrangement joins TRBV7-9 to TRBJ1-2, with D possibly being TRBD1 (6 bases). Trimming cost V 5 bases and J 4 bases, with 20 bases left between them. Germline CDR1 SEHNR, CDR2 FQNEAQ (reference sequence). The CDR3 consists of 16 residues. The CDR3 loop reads CASSRTGNTGFYGYTF. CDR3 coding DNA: TGTGCCAGCAGCCGAACAGGAAACACAGGGTTCTATGGCTACACCTTC.

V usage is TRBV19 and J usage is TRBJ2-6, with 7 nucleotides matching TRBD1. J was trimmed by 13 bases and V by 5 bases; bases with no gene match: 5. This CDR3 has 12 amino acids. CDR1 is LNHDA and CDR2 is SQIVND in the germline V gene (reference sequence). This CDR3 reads CASSSGQRVLTF. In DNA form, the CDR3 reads TGTGCCAGTAGTTCGGGACAGCGAGTCCTGACTTTC. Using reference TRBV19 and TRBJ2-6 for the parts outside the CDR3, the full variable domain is DGGITQSPKYLFRKEGQNVTLSCEQNLNHDAMYWYRQDPGQGLRLIYYSQIVNDFQKGDIAEGYSVSREKKESFPLTVTSAQKNPTAFYLCASSSGQRVLTFGAGSRLTVL.

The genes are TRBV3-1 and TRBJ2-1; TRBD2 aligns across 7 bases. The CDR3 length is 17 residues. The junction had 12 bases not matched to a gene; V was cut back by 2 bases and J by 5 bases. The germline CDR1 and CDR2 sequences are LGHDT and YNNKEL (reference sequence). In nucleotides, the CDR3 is TGTGCCAGCAGCCAACCGGAGAGGCGGGAGCGAAACAATGAGCAGTTCTTC. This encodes CASSQPERRERNNEQFF.

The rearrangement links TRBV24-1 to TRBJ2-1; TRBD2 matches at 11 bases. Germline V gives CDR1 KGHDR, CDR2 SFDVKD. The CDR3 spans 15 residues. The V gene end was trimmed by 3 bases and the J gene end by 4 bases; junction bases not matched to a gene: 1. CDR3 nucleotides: TGTGCCACCAGTGATCTAGCGGGAGGATACAATGAGCAGTTCTTC. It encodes CATSDLAGGYNEQFF.

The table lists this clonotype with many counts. The CDR3 DNA follows: TGCAGCGTTGAAGATCGAGACAGGGGAAACACCGGGGAGCTGTTTTTT. This codes for CSVEDRDRGNTGELFF. V usage is TRBV29-1 and J usage is TRBJ2-2, with TRBD1 identical over 8 bases. The CDR3 extends over 16 amino acids. J gave up 2 bases and V 0 bases, and 5 bases lay outside the gene matches. The V gene's germline CDR1 is SQVTM and CDR2 ANQGSEA.

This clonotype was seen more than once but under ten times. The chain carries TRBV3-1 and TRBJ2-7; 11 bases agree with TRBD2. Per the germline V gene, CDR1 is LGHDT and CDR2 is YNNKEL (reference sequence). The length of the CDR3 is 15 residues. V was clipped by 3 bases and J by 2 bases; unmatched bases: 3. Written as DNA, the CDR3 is TGTGCCAGCAGCCACCTAGCGGGGGGAACCTACGAGCAGTACTTC. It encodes CASSHLAGGTYEQYF.

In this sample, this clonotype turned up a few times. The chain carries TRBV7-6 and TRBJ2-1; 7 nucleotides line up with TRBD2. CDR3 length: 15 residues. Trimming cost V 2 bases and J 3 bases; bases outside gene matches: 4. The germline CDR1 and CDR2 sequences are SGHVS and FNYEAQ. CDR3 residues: CASSLLGGGYNEQFF. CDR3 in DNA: TGTGCCAGCAGCTTATTGGGGGGGGGCTACAATGAGCAGTTCTTC. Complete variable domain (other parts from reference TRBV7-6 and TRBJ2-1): GAGVSQSPRYKVTKRGQDVALRCDPISGHVSLYWYRQALGQGPEFLTYFNYEAQQDKSGLPNDRFSAERPEGSISTLTIQRTEQRDSAMYRCASSLLGGGYNEQFFGPGTRLTVL.

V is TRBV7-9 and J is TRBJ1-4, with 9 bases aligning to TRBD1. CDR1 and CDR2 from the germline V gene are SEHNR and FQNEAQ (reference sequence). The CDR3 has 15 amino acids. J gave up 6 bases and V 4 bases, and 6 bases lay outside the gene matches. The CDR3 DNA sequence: TGTGCCAGCAGCTCGGGGGACAGGGTCTATGAAAAACTGTTTTTT. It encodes CASSSGDRVYEKLFF.

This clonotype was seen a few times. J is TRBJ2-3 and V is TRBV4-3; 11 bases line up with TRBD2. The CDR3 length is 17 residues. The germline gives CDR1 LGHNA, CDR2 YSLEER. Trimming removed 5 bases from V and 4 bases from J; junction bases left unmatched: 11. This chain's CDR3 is CASSSTVSGRAPDTQYF. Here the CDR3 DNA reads TGCGCCAGCAGCAGTACAGTTAGCGGGAGGGCCCCAGATACGCAGTATTTT.

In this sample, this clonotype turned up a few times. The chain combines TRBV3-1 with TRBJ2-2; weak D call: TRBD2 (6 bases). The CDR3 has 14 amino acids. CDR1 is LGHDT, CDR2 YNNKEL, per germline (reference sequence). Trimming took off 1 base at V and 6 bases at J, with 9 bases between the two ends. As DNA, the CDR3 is TGTGCCAGCAGCCAAGCGGGGGAACCCGGGGAGCTGTTTTTT. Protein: CASSQAGEPGELFF.

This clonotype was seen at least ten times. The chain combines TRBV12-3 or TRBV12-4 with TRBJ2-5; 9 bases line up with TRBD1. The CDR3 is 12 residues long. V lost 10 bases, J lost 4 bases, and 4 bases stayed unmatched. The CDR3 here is CATGQGRETQYF. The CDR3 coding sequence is TGTGCCACCGGACAGGGGCGAGAGACCCAGTACTTC.

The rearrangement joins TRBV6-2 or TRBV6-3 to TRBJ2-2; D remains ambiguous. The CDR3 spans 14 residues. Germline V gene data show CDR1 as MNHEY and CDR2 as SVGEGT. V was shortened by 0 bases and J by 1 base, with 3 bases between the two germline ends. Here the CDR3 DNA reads TGTGCCAGCAGTTACTCACAGAACACCGGGGAGCTGTTTTTT. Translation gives CASSYSQNTGELFF.

CDR3 in amino acids: CAWEFGTVTGWTQYF. The CDR3 DNA follows: TGTGCCTGGGAGTTCGGGACCGTGACAGGTTGGACCCAGTACTTC. The V call is TRBV30, the J call TRBJ2-5; perhaps TRBD1 as D (6 bases). Germline values: CDR1 GTSNPN, CDR2 SVGIG (reference sequence). The CDR3 covers 15 residues. V was shortened by 5 bases and J by 7 bases, with 23 bases between the two germline ends.

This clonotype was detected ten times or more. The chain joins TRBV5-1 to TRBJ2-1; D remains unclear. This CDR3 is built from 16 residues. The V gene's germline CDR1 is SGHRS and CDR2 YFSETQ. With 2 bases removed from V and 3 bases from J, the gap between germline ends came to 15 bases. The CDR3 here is CASSLVPSGSYNEQFF. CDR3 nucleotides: TGCGCCAGCAGCTTAGTCCCCTCAGGAAGCTACAATGAGCAGTTCTTC.

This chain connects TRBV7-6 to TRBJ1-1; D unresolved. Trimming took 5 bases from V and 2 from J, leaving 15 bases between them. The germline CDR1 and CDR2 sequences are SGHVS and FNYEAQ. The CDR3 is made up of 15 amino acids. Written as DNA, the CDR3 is TGTGCCAGCAGCCTAGACTCGGGAGCCAACACTGAAGCTTTCTTT. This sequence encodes CASSLDSGANTEAFF.

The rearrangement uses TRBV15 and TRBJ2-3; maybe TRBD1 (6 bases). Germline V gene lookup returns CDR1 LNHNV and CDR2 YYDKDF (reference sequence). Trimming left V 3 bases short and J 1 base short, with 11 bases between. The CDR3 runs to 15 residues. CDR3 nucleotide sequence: TGTGCCACCAGCAGTCACAGGGACCGCACAGATACGCAGTATTTT. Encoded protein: CATSSHRDRTDTQYF.

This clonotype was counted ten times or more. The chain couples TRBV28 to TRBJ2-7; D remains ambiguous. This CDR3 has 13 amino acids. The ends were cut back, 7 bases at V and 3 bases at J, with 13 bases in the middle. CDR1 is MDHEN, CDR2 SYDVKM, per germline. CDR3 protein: CASTPGLIYEQYF. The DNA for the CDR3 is TGTGCCAGCACCCCGGGCCTAATCTACGAGCAGTACTTC.

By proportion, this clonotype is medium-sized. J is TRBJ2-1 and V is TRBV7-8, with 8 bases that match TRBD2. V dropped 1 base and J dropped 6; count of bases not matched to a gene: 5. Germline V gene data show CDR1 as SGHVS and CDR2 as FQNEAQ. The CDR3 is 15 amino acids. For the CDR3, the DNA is TGTGCCAGCAGCTTAGTGGTTAGCGGGATCAATGAGCAGTTCTTC. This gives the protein CASSLVVSGINEQFF. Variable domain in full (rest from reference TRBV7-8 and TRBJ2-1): GAGVSQSPRYKVAKRGQDVALRCDPISGHVSLFWYQQALGQGPEFLTYFQNEAQLDKSGLPSDRFFAERPEGSVSTLKIQRTQQEDSAVYLCASSLVVSGINEQFFGPGTRLTVL.

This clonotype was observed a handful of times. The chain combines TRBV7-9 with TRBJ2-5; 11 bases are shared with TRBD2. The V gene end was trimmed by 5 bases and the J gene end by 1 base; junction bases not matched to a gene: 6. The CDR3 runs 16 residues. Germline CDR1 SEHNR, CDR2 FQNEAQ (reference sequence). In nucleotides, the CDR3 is TGTGCCAGCAGCCCTGGGACTAGCGGTTCCCAAGAGACCCAGTACTTC. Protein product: CASSPGTSGSQETQYF. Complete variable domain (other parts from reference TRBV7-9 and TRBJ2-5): DTGVSQNPRHKITKRGQNVTFRCDPISEHNRLYWYRQTLGQGPEFLTYFQNEAQLEKSRLLSDRFSAERPKGSFSTLEIQRTEQGDSAMYLCASSPGTSGSQETQYFGPGTRLLVL.

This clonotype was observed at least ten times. The CDR3 region has the DNA TGTGCCAGCAGTCCGGGACAGCTTGGGGGAAACACCATATATTTT. Translating gives CASSPGQLGGNTIYF. V and J are TRBV3-1 and TRBJ1-3; 7 bases agree with TRBD1. Trimming at V came to 6 bases and at J to 4 bases, leaving 9 bases not matched to a gene. The germline CDR1 and CDR2 sequences are LGHDT and YNNKEL (reference sequence). The length of the CDR3 is 15 residues. The entire variable domain, with the rest obtained from reference TRBV3-1 and TRBJ1-3, is as follows: DTAVSQTPKYLVTQMGNDKSIKCEQNLGHDTMYWYKQDSKKFLKIMFSYNNKELIINETVPNRFSPKSPDKAHLNLHINSLELGDSAVYFCASSPGQLGGNTIYFGEGSWLTVV.

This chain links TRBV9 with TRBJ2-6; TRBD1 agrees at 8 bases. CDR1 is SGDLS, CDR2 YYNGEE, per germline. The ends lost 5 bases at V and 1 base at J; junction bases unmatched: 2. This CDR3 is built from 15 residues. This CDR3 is CASRDRESGANVLTF. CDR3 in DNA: TGTGCCAGCAGGGACAGGGAATCTGGGGCCAACGTCCTGACTTTC.

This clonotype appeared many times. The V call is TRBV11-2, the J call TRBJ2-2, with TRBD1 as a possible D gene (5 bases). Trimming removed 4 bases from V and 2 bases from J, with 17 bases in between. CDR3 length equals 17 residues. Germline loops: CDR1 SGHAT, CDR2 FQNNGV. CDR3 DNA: TGTGCCAGCAGCTCTAGTTCTTGGACAAGAAACACCGGGGAGCTGTTTTTT. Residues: CASSSSSWTRNTGELFF.

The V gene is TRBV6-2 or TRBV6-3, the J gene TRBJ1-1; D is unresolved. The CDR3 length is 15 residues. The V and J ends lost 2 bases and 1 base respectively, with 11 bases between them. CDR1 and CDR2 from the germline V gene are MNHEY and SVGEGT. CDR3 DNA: TGTGCCAGCAGTTACGACCTCTTGGGGAACACTGAAGCTTTCTTT. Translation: CASSYDLLGNTEAFF.